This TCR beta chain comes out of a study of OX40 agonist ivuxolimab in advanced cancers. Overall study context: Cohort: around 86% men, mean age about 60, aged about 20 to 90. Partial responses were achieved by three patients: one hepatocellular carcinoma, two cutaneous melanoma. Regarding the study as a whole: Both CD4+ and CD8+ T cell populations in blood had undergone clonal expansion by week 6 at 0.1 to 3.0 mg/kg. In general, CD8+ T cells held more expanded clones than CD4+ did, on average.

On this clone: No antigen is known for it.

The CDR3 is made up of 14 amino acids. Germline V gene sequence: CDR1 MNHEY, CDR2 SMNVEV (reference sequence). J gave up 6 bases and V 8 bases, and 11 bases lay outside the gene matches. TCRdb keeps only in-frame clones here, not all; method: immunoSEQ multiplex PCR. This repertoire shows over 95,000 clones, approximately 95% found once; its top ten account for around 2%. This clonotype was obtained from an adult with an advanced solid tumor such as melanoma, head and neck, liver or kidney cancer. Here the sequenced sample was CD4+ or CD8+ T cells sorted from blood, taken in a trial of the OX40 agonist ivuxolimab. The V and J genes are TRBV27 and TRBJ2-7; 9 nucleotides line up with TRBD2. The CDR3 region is CASGLAGSLSEQYF. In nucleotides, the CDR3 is TGTGCCAGCGGGCTAGCGGGGTCACTTAGCGAGCAGTACTTC.